This note documents a single T cell receptor (beta chain) sequence. There are a few counts of this clone. Its antigen is unknown. No much larger clonotype is one base removed from it; base qualities were not supplied. This entry belongs to a study of blood T cell repertoires in COVID-19 (TCRdb year 2020). For the study in its entirety: Samples covering the acute and convalescent phases of COVID-19 were provided by collaborators in the United States, Italy and Spain. A de-identified subject ID, COVID-19 status, age in years and sex were almost always included in the sample metadata. Subjects who had been exposed to COVID-19, were actively infected with it, or had recovered from it provided the deeply sampled blood TCRbeta repertoires that made up the dataset. Where HLA class I and class II types were available, the types were taken from metadata supplied by the sample provider, not from assay-based typing. The repertoires were released in a freely available public database meant as a resource for research on the immune response to SARS-CoV-2. The material from the prospective study consisted of cDNA or gDNA derived from T cells, B-cell-depleted T cells, or PBMCs. The samples were drawn from the first 160 participants of the ongoing ImmuneRACE study and from 950 to 1,500 subjects provided by 6 global collaborators.

Reading from cysteine to phenylalanine, the CDR3 counts 14 amino acids. The retained sequence is limited to the CDR3, 42 bases, with the frame set at the first base. CDR1 is given as SGHRS and CDR2 as YFSETQ, both from the germline V gene. Trimming takes 3 bases off V and 6 bases off J; junction bases not matched to a gene: 5. TCRbeta CDR3 regions were amplified from genomic DNA by means of the immunoSEQ Assay, a bias-controlled multiplex PCR. In the paper's pipeline: The number of nucleated cells in each sample was estimated from the amplification of reference gene primers within the assay. Sequence reads were collapsed and filtered to measure the absolute abundance of every unique TCRbeta CDR3 rearrangement. For each sample, productive Simpson clonality was calculated as the square root of Simpson's diversity index across productive rearrangements. Drawn from immuneACCESS, this table holds only the in-frame rearrangements with V and J called that TCRdb kept. Clones are partly lost; checked studies trace under half to an unresolved V gene and leave the rest unexplained. V and J calls and clone size follow that table, whereas D and trimming were derived from the DNA. Present in this sample are 50,000 to 65,000 clones, around 74% of which were seen just once. Together, the top ten hold 5% to 7% of the sample.

Whole blood was collected in K2EDTA tubes by collaborating institutions according to the institutions' own protocols. Collaborator samples were shipped for TCRbeta analysis as frozen whole blood, isolated PBMCs, or DNA extracted from either sample type. The investigation overall reported the following: The amount of clinical and demographic metadata varied by source and participant and was provided uncurated.

The sequence came from a woman aged 50 to 60 with active or convalescent COVID-19. The chain employs TRBV5-1 and TRBJ2-2, and TRBD1 aligns with 7 junction nucleotides. The specimen sequenced was peripheral blood. The CDR3 reads as follows: CASSSYTGAGELFF. At the DNA level, the sequence is TGCGCCAGCAGCTCGTATACAGGGGCCGGGGAGCTGTTTTTT.